The 2 T cell receptor beta chains given below trace back to one sample, sequenced in a study of blood T cells in healthy people across ages. The use of a sample-barcoded 5' primer and a J-beta primer mix characterized a second PCR of roughly 6 to 12 cycles. TCRdb ran MiXCR on the 5' RACE reads and lists one entry per CDR3 protein. Among around 1,600,000 distinct CDR3 sequences listed, roughly 43% were seen once. The sample consisted of blood. Every receptor here comes from a woman aged 18-29 years in good health.

The chain carries TRBV21-1 and TRBJ2-2; the table's D call TRBD2 went unverified against the DNA. TRBV21-1 is a pseudogene segment. This CDR3 has 17 amino acids. CDR3 residues: CASPASSGSFGTGELFF. CDR3 DNA sequence: TGTGCCAGCCCGGCCTCTAGCGGGAGTTTCGGCACCGGGGAGCTGTTTTTT.

This chain uses TRBV20-1 with TRBJ2-1; maybe TRBD2 (5 bases). The germline V gene encodes CDR1 DFQATT and CDR2 SNEGSKA (reference sequence). The CDR3 length is 14 residues. V was cut by 4 bases and J by 3 bases, with 13 bases left in between. The CDR3 reads CSANKAGRYNEQFF. The DNA of the CDR3 is TGCAGTGCTAACAAGGCGGGTCGCTACAATGAGCAGTTCTTC.